This T cell receptor (beta chain) was obtained from a study of cytomegalovirus exposure and HLA in healthy donors. A remark on this clone: The junction departs from germline at one end; a sequencing error may be responsible.

The CDR3 is 16 residues long. CDR1 MNHEY and CDR2 SMNVEV come from the germline V gene (reference sequence). 13 Jbeta primers and 60 Vbeta primers were used for the PCR. Profiled with immunoSEQ multiplex PCR; TCRdb holds only in-frame clones, not every one. The repertoire holds 95,000 to 100,000 clones, roughly 70% seen once, with roughly a tenth in the top ten. This TCR derives from a man aged 45-65 years in good health and CMV-seronegative. Sequencing was performed on PBMCs. This chain connects TRBV27 to TRBJ2-4, with 8 bases identical to TRBD2. The chain's CDR3 is CASSLVSAGDKNIQYF. The CDR3 region has the DNA TGTGCCAGCAGTTTGGTGTCAGCGGGAGACAAAAACATTCAGTACTTT.